This T cell receptor (beta chain) comes out of a study of blood T cells in healthy people across ages. Overall study results and limits: The long-lived group displayed more naive CD4+ cells, plus higher diversity, than the aged donors did.

Notes on this clonotype: The antigen is not known.

Alongside a J-beta primer mix, a sample-barcoded 5' primer served in a second PCR lasting 7 to 11 cycles. Each cDNA was tagged by a template-switch adaptor containing 12 random nucleotides. From each sample, at least 2.5 million paired-end reads containing CDR3 were obtained. TCRdb analysed the 5' RACE reads with MiXCR anew, one entry per CDR3 protein. The table includes 1.5 million to 2 million distinct CDR3 sequences, around 48% detected once. V lost 5 bases to trimming and J lost 2 bases, with 22 bases between them. From germline, CDR1 is SEHNR and CDR2 FQNEAQ (reference sequence). The CDR3 totals 17 residues.

The sequencing sample was made of blood. The TCR was taken from a woman in her thirties or forties in good health. The chain has TRBV7-9 and TRBJ2-7; D may be TRBD2 (6 bases). The CDR3 DNA is TGTGCCAGCAGCGGAGGGTCCGGGACCCCCTCGCCCTACGAGCAGTACTTC. This translates into CASSGGSGTPSPYEQYF.